This T cell receptor (beta chain) was retrieved from a study of spatial heterogeneity in lung cancer. Study overall: Each distinct TCR and UMI combination averaged more than ten appearances in raw reads.

The time point denotes: sample taken at primary tumor resection. From tumor, nontumor lung or frozen PBMC, whole RNA was taken unsorted for sequencing. One entry per CDR3 protein, called by TCRdb with MiXCR from the 5' RACE reads. The sample comprises over 10,000 distinct CDR3 sequences, under 4% of which are singletons, and 45% rests with the top ten. V lost 6 bases and J 0 bases, leaving 11 bases between the germline ends. CDR3 size: 14 residues. The germline CDR1 and CDR2 sequences are SNHLY and FYNNEI. This clonotype was seen repeatedly, ten times or more. This beta chain slipped into a library made for alpha chains as a stray read, so its size is not meaningful.

This sample comprised PBMCs, obtained at surgery. This TCR derives from a male donor with early-stage non-small cell lung cancer. The V gene is TRBV2, the J gene TRBJ1-1; possible D gene TRBD1, 5 bases. The CDR3 DNA reads as TGTGCCAGCAGCCCGGGACGGATGAACACTGAAGCTTTCTTT. Residues: CASSPGRMNTEAFF.